This T cell receptor (beta chain) emerged from a study of shared clonotypes between healthy human individuals. Clones were sequenced by immunoSEQ multiplex PCR, and TCRdb holds only the in-frame ones, with some missing. The sample has about 960,000 clones, approximately 80% seen once. Splitting of CD4+ cells produced CD45RA+ naive and CD45RA-negative memory subsets. The CDR3 covers 16 residues. V trimming: 0 bases; J trimming: 1 base; junction bases outside the gene matches: 5. CDR1 is MGHRA, CDR2 YSYEKL, per germline. The TCR was taken from a young man in good health. Sequenced input: memory CD4+ T cells sorted from blood. The subset here: CD45RA-negative fraction. The chain employs TRBV4-1 and TRBJ1-1, with 7 nucleotides matching TRBD1. In DNA, the CDR3 is TGCGCCAGCAGCCAAGAAAGGGGGCTAAGGAACACTGAAGCTTTCTTT. Protein: CASSQERGLRNTEAFF.